This T cell receptor beta chain was documented in a study of graft-versus-host responses after intestinal transplantation. Overall study results and limits: Declines in HvG clones occurring early post-transplant were associated with peak circulating GvH clone levels.

CDR3 size: 14 residues. V gave up 4 bases and J gave up 5 bases; unmatched junction bases: 6. Germline lookup yields CDR1 SGDLS and CDR2 YYNGEE. About this clone itself: Its antigen is as yet unknown.

TCRdb's table, derived via immunoSEQ multiplex PCR, lists solely in-frame clones and lacks some. The sample lists 80,000 to 100,000 clones, 70% to 90% occurring once. The material was unstimulated CD4+ T cells sorted from spleen or lymph node cells, obtained before intestinal transplant. The chain uses TRBV9 and TRBJ2-5; the match to TRBD1 covers 9 bases. The TCR originated in a human donor who received an intestinal transplant. The CDR3, as DNA: TGTGCCAGCAGCCACACAGGGGGCGTTGAGACCCAGTACTTC. Its protein product is CASSHTGGVETQYF. The variable domain in full, with the rest retrieved from reference TRBV9 and TRBJ2-5, is DSGVTQTPKHLITATGQRVTLRCSPRSGDLSVYWYQQSLDQGLQFLIQYYNGEERAKGNILERFSAQQFPDLHSELNLSSLELGDSALYFCASSHTGGVETQYFGPGTRLLVL.